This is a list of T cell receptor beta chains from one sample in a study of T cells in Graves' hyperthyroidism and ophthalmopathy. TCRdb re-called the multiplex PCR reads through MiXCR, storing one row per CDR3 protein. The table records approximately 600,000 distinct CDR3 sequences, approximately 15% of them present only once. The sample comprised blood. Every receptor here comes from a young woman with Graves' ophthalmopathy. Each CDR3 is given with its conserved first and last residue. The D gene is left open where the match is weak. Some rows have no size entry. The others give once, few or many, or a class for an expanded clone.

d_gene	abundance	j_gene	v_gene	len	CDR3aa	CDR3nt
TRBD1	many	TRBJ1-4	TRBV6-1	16	CASASFPGQWDEKLFF	TGTGCCAGCGCCAGTTTCCCGGGACAGTGGGACGAAAAACTGTTTTTT
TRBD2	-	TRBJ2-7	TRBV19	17	CASSSGRGYPGGDEQYF	TGTGCCAGTAGTTCGGGCCGGGGGTACCCGGGAGGCGACGAGCAGTACTTC
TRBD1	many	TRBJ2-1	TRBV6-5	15	CASSYTGGIYNEQFF	TGTGCCAGCAGTTACACAGGGGGGATTTACAATGAGCAGTTCTTC
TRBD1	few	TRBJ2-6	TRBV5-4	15	CASKDRGPGANVLTF	TGTGCCAGCAAAGACAGGGGACCTGGGGCCAACGTCCTGACTTTC
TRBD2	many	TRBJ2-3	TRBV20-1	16	CSATNPTSGSADTQYF	TGCAGTGCTACCAACCCGACTAGCGGGAGCGCAGATACGCAGTATTTT
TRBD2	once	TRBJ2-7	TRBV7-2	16	CASSPGLAGGFYEQYF	TGTGCCAGCAGCCCCGGACTAGCGGGAGGGTTCTACGAGCAGTACTTC
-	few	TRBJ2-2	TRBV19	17	CASSMGLRAANTGELFF	TGTGCCAGTAGTATGGGCCTCCGGGCGGCGAACACCGGGGAGCTGTTTTTT
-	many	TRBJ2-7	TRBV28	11	CASSSPAKQYF	TGTGCCAGCAGTTCGCCGGCAAAGCAGTACTTC
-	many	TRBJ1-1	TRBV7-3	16	CASSPPPGQKNTEAFF	TGTGCCAGCAGCCCACCCCCTGGACAGAAGAACACTGAAGCTTTCTTT
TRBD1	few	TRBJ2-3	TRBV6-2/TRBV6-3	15	CASRSGTVLTDTQYF	TGTGCCAGCAGGTCCGGGACAGTTCTCACAGATACGCAGTATTTT
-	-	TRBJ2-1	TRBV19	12	CASSADYNEQFF	TGTGCCAGTAGTGCCGATTACAATGAGCAGTTCTTC
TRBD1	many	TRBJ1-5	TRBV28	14	CASSSTGGSQPQHF	TGTGCCAGCAGTTCAACAGGGGGTAGTCAGCCCCAGCATTTT
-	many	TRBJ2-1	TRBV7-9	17	CASSQGPSGTPNNEQFF	TGTGCCAGCAGCCAGGGGCCCAGCGGGACCCCCAACAATGAGCAGTTCTTC
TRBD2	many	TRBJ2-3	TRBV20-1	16	CSAHTLAGDLSGTQYF	TGCAGTGCCCACACACTAGCGGGAGATTTATCGGGTACGCAGTATTTT
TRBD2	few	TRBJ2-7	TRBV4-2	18	CASSTTTSGGTPTYEQYF	TGTGCCAGCAGCACAACGACTAGCGGGGGGACCCCTACCTACGAGCAGTACTTC
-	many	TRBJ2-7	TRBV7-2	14	CASSREPEGYEQYF	TGTGCCAGCAGCAGAGAACCGGAGGGATACGAGCAGTACTTC
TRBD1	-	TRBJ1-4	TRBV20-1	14	CSATQGATNEKLFF	TGCAGTGCCACACAGGGGGCAACTAATGAAAAACTGTTTTTT
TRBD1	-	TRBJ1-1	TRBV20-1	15	CSAGSTGTANTEAFF	TGCAGTGCTGGAAGCACCGGGACAGCAAACACTGAAGCTTTCTTT
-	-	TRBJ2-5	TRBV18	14	CASSPESAQETQYF	TGTGCCAGCTCACCAGAAAGCGCCCAAGAGACCCAGTACTTC
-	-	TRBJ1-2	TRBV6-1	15	CASSEPAGRYYGYTF	TGTGCCAGCAGTGAGCCGGCGGGTCGGTACTATGGCTACACCTTC
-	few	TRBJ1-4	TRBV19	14	CASTPDRSNEKLFF	TGTGCCAGTACCCCAGACAGGAGTAATGAAAAACTGTTTTTT
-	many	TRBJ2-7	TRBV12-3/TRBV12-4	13	CASSRQESYEQYF	TGTGCCAGCTCGAGACAGGAATCCTACGAGCAGTACTTC
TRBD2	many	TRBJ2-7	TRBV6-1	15	CASSQGLAGRYEQYF	TGTGCCAGCAGTCAAGGACTAGCGGGAAGATACGAGCAGTACTTC
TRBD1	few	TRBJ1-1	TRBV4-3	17	CASSPMMRGRRNTEAFF	TGCGCCAGCAGCCCCATGATGAGGGGGCGAAGGAACACTGAAGCTTTCTTT
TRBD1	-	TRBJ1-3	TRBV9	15	CASSPSGTAGNTIYF	TGTGCCAGCAGCCCTTCCGGGACAGCTGGAAACACCATATATTTT
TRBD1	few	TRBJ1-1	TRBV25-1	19	CASSEFLTGGAGMNTEAFF	TGTGCCAGCAGTGAATTCCTCACAGGGGGCGCGGGGATGAACACTGAAGCTTTCTTT
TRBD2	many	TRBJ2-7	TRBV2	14	CASRGTSQTYEQYF	TGTGCCAGCAGAGGGACTAGCCAGACCTACGAGCAGTACTTC
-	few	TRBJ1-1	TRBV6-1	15	CASSERVGEGTEAFF	TGTGCCAGCAGTGAACGCGTAGGGGAGGGCACTGAAGCTTTCTTT
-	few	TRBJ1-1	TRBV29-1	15	CSVETKGHANTEAFF	TGCAGCGTTGAAACGAAGGGTCACGCGAACACTGAAGCTTTCTTT
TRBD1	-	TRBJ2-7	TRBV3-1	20	CASSQEGLGTGGTKGYEQYF	TGTGCCAGCAGCCAAGAGGGATTAGGGACAGGGGGCACCAAGGGCTACGAGCAGTACTTC
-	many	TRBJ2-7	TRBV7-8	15	CASSLIGGVVYEQYF	TGTGCCAGCAGCTTAATCGGGGGTGTCGTCTACGAGCAGTACTTC
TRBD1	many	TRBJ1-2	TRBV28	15	CASRDRGLTAYGYTF	TGTGCCAGCAGGGACAGGGGCCTCACCGCTTATGGCTACACCTTC
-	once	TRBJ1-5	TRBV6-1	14	CATREGLANQPQHF	TGTGCCACAAGAGAGGGTCTTGCGAATCAGCCCCAGCATTTT
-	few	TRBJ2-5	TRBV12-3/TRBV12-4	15	CASSLVGRSQETQYF	TGTGCCAGCAGTTTAGTTGGCAGATCCCAAGAGACCCAGTACTTC
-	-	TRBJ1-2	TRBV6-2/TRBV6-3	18	CASSYSSARVVANYGYTF	TGTGCCAGCAGTTACTCATCCGCCCGCGTCGTCGCTAACTATGGCTACACCTTC
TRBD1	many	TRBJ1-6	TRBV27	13	CASRGQGSSPLHF	TGTGCCAGCAGAGGACAGGGTAGTTCACCCCTCCACTTT
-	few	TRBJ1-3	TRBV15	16	CATSRRMTDSGNTIYF	TGTGCCACCAGCAGACGTATGACAGACTCTGGAAACACCATATATTTT
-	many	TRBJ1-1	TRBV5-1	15	CASSLGVIMNTEAFF	TGCGCCAGCAGCTTGGGGGTGATAATGAACACTGAAGCTTTCTTT
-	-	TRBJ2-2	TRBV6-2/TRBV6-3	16	CASRTFGDRGTGELFF	TGTGCCAGCAGGACTTTTGGGGACCGGGGCACCGGGGAGCTGTTTTTT
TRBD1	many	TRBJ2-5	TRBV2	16	CASSDLRGQGQETQYF	TGTGCCAGCAGTGACTTGAGGGGGCAGGGGCAAGAGACCCAGTACTTC
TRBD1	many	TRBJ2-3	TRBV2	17	CASSESSGGISTDTQYF	TGTGCCAGCAGTGAGTCGTCAGGGGGAATTAGCACAGATACGCAGTATTTT
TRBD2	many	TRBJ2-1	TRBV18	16	CASSPLAGVSLNEQFF	TGTGCCAGCTCACCACTAGCGGGAGTAAGTTTGAATGAGCAGTTCTTC